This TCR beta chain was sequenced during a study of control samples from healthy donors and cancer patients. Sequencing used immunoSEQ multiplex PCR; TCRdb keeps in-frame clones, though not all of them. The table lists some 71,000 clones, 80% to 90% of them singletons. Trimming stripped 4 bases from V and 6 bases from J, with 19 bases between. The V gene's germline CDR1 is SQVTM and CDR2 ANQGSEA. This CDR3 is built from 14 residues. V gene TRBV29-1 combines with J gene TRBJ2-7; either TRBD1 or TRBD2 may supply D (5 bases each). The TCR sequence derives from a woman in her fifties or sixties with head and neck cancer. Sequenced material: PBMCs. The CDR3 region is CSVATPGRPGEQYF. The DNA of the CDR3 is TGCAGCGTTGCAACTCCGGGACGACCGGGCGAGCAGTACTTC.